One sample yielded the 24 T cell receptor beta chains listed below, sequenced in a study of T cell responses to AZD1222 COVID-19 vaccine. Clones were sequenced by immunoSEQ multiplex PCR, and TCRdb holds only the in-frame ones, with some missing. The table includes approximately 150,000 clones, 91% detected once. The material was peripheral blood, obtained on day 0 of AZD1222 vaccination. Every receptor here comes from an adult in good health.

The chain is built from TRBV7-6 and TRBJ2-5, with 9 bases that match TRBD1. In germline, CDR1 is SGHVS, CDR2 FNYEAQ. The J segment lost 2 bases and the V segment lost 5 bases, leaving 6 bases of the junction unmatched. The CDR3 sequence is 15 residues long. The CDR3 reads CASSLRDRVQETQYF. The CDR3, as DNA: TGTGCCAGCAGCCTCCGGGACAGGGTACAAGAGACCCAGTACTTC. Looking up the rest from reference TRBV7-6 and TRBJ2-5 gives the full variable domain: GAGVSQSPRYKVTKRGQDVALRCDPISGHVSLYWYRQALGQGPEFLTYFNYEAQQDKSGLPNDRFSAERPEGSISTLTIQRTEQRDSAMYRCASSLRDRVQETQYFGPGTRLLVL.

V and J are TRBV19 and TRBJ2-2; D is unclear. The length of the CDR3 is 11 residues. Germline CDR1 reads LNHDA; CDR2 reads SQIVND (reference sequence). V dropped 6 bases and J dropped 7 bases, with 6 bases sitting between them. As DNA, the CDR3 is TGTGCCAGTAGCCCGGGCGGGGAGCTGTTTTTT. As protein: CASSPGGELFF.

This clone was counted once. The CDR3 sequence is CASSQDIGQGYNSPLHF. CDR3 coding DNA: TGCGCCAGCAGCCAAGATATCGGACAGGGCTATAATTCACCCCTCCACTTT. This chain connects TRBV4-1 to TRBJ1-6; 8 bases fit TRBD1. V dropped 0 bases and J dropped 3; count of bases not matched to a gene: 4. The CDR3 length is 17 residues. The germline gives CDR1 MGHRA, CDR2 YSYEKL.

This sequence joins TRBV20-1 and TRBJ2-1, with D unclear. Germline lookup yields CDR1 DFQATT and CDR2 SNEGSKA (reference sequence). The CDR3 has 11 amino acids. The V gene lost 2 bases and the J gene lost 7 bases, with 6 bases spanning the gap. The CDR3 sequence is CSARHANEQFF. DNA of the CDR3: TGCAGTGCTAGACACGCTAATGAGCAGTTCTTC.

V is TRBV25-1 and J is TRBJ1-2; unclear D gene. Looked up from germline, CDR1 is MGHDK and CDR2 is SYGVNS. This CDR3 region has 12 residues. V lost 7 bases and J lost 0, with 6 bases in between. The CDR3 nucleotides read TGTGCCAGCACGGGAACTAACTATGGCTACACCTTC. Amino acid sequence: CASTGTNYGYTF.

The genes are TRBV6-2 or TRBV6-3 and TRBJ2-7, with 9 bases fitting TRBD2. The J segment lost 4 bases and the V segment lost 2 bases, leaving 6 bases of the junction unmatched. The CDR3 extends over 15 amino acids. Germline values: CDR1 MNHEY, CDR2 SVGEGT. CDR3 DNA: TGTGCCAGCAGTTACGATGGCGGGAGGGAATACGAGCAGTACTTC. Amino acid sequence: CASSYDGGREYEQYF.

The genes are TRBV12-3 or TRBV12-4 and TRBJ2-7, with D tentatively TRBD2 (5 bases). V was cut by 5 bases and J by 5 bases, with 13 bases left in between. The CDR3 spans 13 residues. The CDR3 is CASSLQQEDEQYF. In DNA, the CDR3 is TGTGCCAGCAGTCTGCAGCAGGAGGACGAGCAGTACTTC.

The gene calls are TRBV30 and TRBJ2-7; the D is unclear. Trimming cost V 2 bases and J 6 bases, with 8 bases left between them. The CDR3 is 11 amino acids. Germline CDR1 reads GTSNPN; CDR2 reads SVGIG (reference sequence). CDR3 in DNA: TGTGCCTGGAGTCAAGGGTCCGAGCAGTACTTC. Its translation: CAWSQGSEQYF.

This clone has just one count. In DNA form, the CDR3 reads TGTGCCAGCAGTTACAGGGGGCATGAAAAACTGTTTTTT. Translated: CASSYRGHEKLFF. This chain connects TRBV6-5 to TRBJ1-4, with 7 nucleotides matching TRBD1. The germline V gene has CDR1 MNHEY and CDR2 SVGAGI. Unmatched junction bases numbered 0, after V lost 2 bases and J lost 6 bases. CDR3 length: 13 residues.

This chain uses TRBV27 with TRBJ1-1; D gene uncertain. CDR1 is MNHEY and CDR2 is SMNVEV in the germline V gene (reference sequence). V was cut by 5 bases and J by 7 bases, with 20 bases left in between. The CDR3 runs to 15 residues. CDR3 sequence: CASSPHLTGTGEAFF. DNA for the CDR3: TGTGCCAGCAGTCCGCACCTCACGGGTACGGGTGAAGCTTTCTTT.

The rearrangement joins TRBV28 to TRBJ2-1; TRBD2 matches 9 bases. CDR1 MDHEN and CDR2 SYDVKM come from the germline V gene. The CDR3 spans 15 residues. Trimming at V came to 7 bases and at J to 11 bases, leaving 15 bases not matched to a gene. CDR3 coding DNA: TGTGCCAGCACTCCGTCGCTAGCGGGACCCTCGAAGCAGTTCTTC. Protein product: CASTPSLAGPSKQFF. The variable domain in full, with the rest retrieved from reference TRBV28 and TRBJ2-1, is DVKVTQSSRYLVKRTGEKVFLECVQDMDHENMFWYRQDPGLGLRLIYFSYDVKMKEKGDIPEGYSVSREKKERFSLILESASTNQTSMYLCASTPSLAGPSKQFFGPGTRLTVL.

The gene calls are TRBV5-6 and TRBJ1-5; 8 bases are shared with TRBD1. The germline V gene encodes CDR1 SGHDT and CDR2 YYEEEE. The CDR3 sequence is 14 residues long. Germline trimming cut 2 bases from V and 3 bases from J; bases unmatched to any gene: 1. The chain's CDR3 is CASSFQGANQPQHF. The CDR3, as DNA: TGTGCCAGCAGCTTCCAGGGGGCCAATCAGCCCCAGCATTTT.

This chain uses TRBV24-1 with TRBJ1-5; 8 bases line up with TRBD1. The CDR3 has 15 residues. Per germline, CDR1 KGHDR and CDR2 SFDVKD. V lost 4 bases to trimming and J lost 3 bases; unmatched junction nucleotides: 4. For the CDR3, the DNA is TGTGCCACCAGTGACTCAGGGGGCTACAATCAGCCCCAGCATTTT. Translation gives CATSDSGGYNQPQHF.

CDR3 in amino acids: CASSRGPDYGYTF. The CDR3, as DNA: TGTGCCAGTAGCAGGGGGCCAGACTATGGCTACACCTTC. The rearrangement links TRBV19 to TRBJ1-2, with 8 bases lining up with TRBD1. V lost 6 bases and J lost 3; bases outside the gene matches: 3. Germline CDR1 LNHDA, CDR2 SQIVND (reference sequence). The CDR3 extends over 13 amino acids.

The gene calls are TRBV7-9 and TRBJ2-6; D tentatively fits TRBD1 or TRBD2 (5 bases each). Germline V gene data show CDR1 as SEHNR and CDR2 as FQNEAQ (reference sequence). V gave up 5 bases and J gave up 4 bases, with 12 bases separating them. CDR3 length: 15 amino acids. CDR3 residues: CASSPSGTGANVLTF. The CDR3 DNA sequence: TGTGCCAGCAGCCCCTCAGGGACCGGGGCCAACGTCCTGACTTTC.

The CDR3 sequence: CASSLVAVAGNTIYF. CDR3 in DNA: TGTGCCAGCAGCTTGGTTGCAGTCGCTGGAAACACCATATATTTT. The chain joins TRBV5-5 to TRBJ1-3; D is uncertain. This CDR3 has 15 amino acids. Germline CDR1 is SGHKS and CDR2 is YYEKEE (reference sequence). V was cut by 0 bases and J by 2 bases, with 9 bases left in between.

V usage is TRBV25-1 and J usage is TRBJ2-2; D is possibly TRBD1 (6 bases). The CDR3 is made up of 14 amino acids. CDR1 is MGHDK, CDR2 SYGVNS, per germline. V gave up 6 bases and J gave up 0 bases, with 8 bases separating them. CDR3 loop: CASRGTPNTGELFF. In nucleotides, the CDR3 is TGTGCCAGCAGAGGGACACCGAACACCGGGGAGCTGTTTTTT.

The chain has TRBV28 and TRBJ1-4, with TRBD1 identical over 8 bases. The germline CDR1 and CDR2 sequences are MDHEN and SYDVKM. This CDR3 comprises 14 residues. V dropped 5 bases and J dropped 8; count of bases not matched to a gene: 7. CDR3 in amino acids: CASSQDRVGEKLFF. The CDR3 DNA follows: TGTGCCAGCAGTCAGGACAGGGTGGGAGAAAAACTGTTTTTT.

The chain has TRBV3-1 (or the pseudogene TRBV3-2) and TRBJ1-6; possible D gene TRBD1, 5 bases. The CDR3 extends over 15 amino acids. With 7 bases removed from V and 8 bases from J, the gap between germline ends came to 18 bases. CDR1 is LGHDT and CDR2 is YNNKEL in the germline V gene (reference sequence). The CDR3 loop reads CASIWGGVGHSPLHF. The CDR3, as DNA: TGTGCCAGCATCTGGGGGGGAGTGGGACATTCACCCCTCCACTTT.

This clone has a single count. V is TRBV28 and J is TRBJ2-5; TRBD1 might be the D (5 bases). This CDR3 is built from 16 residues. V lost 2 bases to trimming and J lost 2 bases, with 15 bases between them. Germline CDR1 reads MDHEN; CDR2 reads SYDVKM. CDR3 sequence reads: CASSLGRHRGQETQYF. DNA of the CDR3: TGTGCCAGCAGTTTAGGCCGCCATAGGGGTCAAGAGACCCAGTACTTC. The full variable domain, its missing parts supplied by reference TRBV28 and TRBJ2-5, is DVKVTQSSRYLVKRTGEKVFLECVQDMDHENMFWYRQDPGLGLRLIYFSYDVKMKEKGDIPEGYSVSREKKERFSLILESASTNQTSMYLCASSLGRHRGQETQYFGPGTRLLVL.

This clone was detected once. The chain carries TRBV5-5 and TRBJ1-2; D possibly corresponds to TRBD1 (6 bases). CDR1 is SGHKS, CDR2 YYEKEE, per germline (reference sequence). This CDR3 contains 14 residues. Between the trimmed V and J ends, which lost 1 base and 7 bases, there was a span of 14 bases. In nucleotides, the CDR3 is TGTGCCAGCAGCTTGACCGGGGGCAAAGGTGGCTACACCTTC. This translates into CASSLTGGKGGYTF.

The chain joins TRBV27 to TRBJ1-6; tentatively, D is TRBD1 (5 bases). The CDR3 contains 18 residues. The ends were cut back, 7 bases at V and 9 bases at J, with 28 bases in the middle. Germline loops: CDR1 MNHEY, CDR2 SMNVEV (reference sequence). CDR3 bases: TGTGCCAGCATTTTTTCTAAGCCGCCAGACAGTACCTTTTCACCCCTCCACTTT. It translates to CASIFSKPPDSTFSPLHF.

The genes are TRBV5-4 and TRBJ2-7; 8 bases line up with TRBD1. This CDR3 has 16 amino acids. The germline V gene encodes CDR1 SGHNT and CDR2 YYREEE (reference sequence). The V segment lost 5 bases and the J segment 7 bases; nucleotides outside the gene matches: 17. In DNA form, the CDR3 reads TGTGCCAGCAGTCCGACAGGGGAACCAGTATCGAGAGAGCAGTACTTC. It codes for CASSPTGEPVSREQYF.

The rearrangement uses TRBV5-4 and TRBJ2-5; 9 positions match TRBD1. This CDR3 is 14 amino acids long. After removal of 4 bases from V and 5 bases from J, the junction contained 6 bases not matched to a gene. Germline V gives CDR1 SGHNT, CDR2 YYREEE (reference sequence). DNA of the CDR3: TGTGCCAGCAGCCCTACAGGGGGCGAGGAGACCCAGTACTTC. Translating it yields CASSPTGGEETQYF.